A selection of T cell receptor beta chains follows, all from one sample in a study of regulatory T cells in long-lasting Graves disease. TCRdb re-called the multiplex PCR reads with MiXCR, one entry per CDR3 protein. The top ten clones hold 18% of a sample with hundreds of thousands of distinct CDR3 sequences, under 20% of them seen once. The same data also went into a second study, on T cells in Graves' hyperthyroidism and ophthalmopathy.

The sequenced sample was peripheral blood mononuclear cells (PBMCs), obtained at new diagnosis, from a patient treated with antithyroid drugs. Source of these receptors: a woman in her 30s with Graves disease. CDR3s include the opening cysteine and the closing phenylalanine or tryptophan. The D gene is left open where the match is weak. Part of the rows lack a size; the others show once, few, many or a class for expanded clones.

v_call: TRBV6-1; j_call: TRBJ2-1; d_call: TRBD2; clone_size: NA; cdr3_aa: CASRTSGFSYNEQFF; cdr3_nt: TGTGCCAGCAGAACTAGCGGTTTCTCCTACAATGAGCAGTTCTTC
v_call: TRBV18; j_call: TRBJ2-7; d_call: TRBD1; clone_size: few; cdr3_aa: CASSPPGQGPYEQYF; cdr3_nt: TGTGCCAGCTCACCTCCGGGACAGGGGCCCTACGAGCAGTACTTC
v_call: TRBV2; j_call: TRBJ1-5; d_call: TRBD1; clone_size: many; cdr3_aa: CASSTGTGVSNQPQHF; cdr3_nt: TGTGCCAGCAGTACCGGGACAGGGGTTAGCAATCAGCCCCAGCATTTT
v_call: TRBV3-1; j_call: TRBJ2-7; d_call: NA; clone_size: NA; cdr3_aa: CASSQGSSIPYEQYF; cdr3_nt: TGTGCCAGCAGCCAAGGGTCGTCAATCCCGTACGAGCAGTACTTC
v_call: TRBV24-1; j_call: TRBJ2-2; d_call: TRBD1; clone_size: few; cdr3_aa: CATSDWDRVPLNTGELFF; cdr3_nt: TGTGCCACCAGTGATTGGGACAGGGTTCCGTTGAACACCGGGGAGCTGTTTTTT
v_call: TRBV9; j_call: TRBJ2-7; d_call: TRBD1; clone_size: few; cdr3_aa: CASSWGTGPEEQYF; cdr3_nt: TGTGCCAGCTCCTGGGGGACAGGACCCGAGGAGCAGTACTTC
v_call: TRBV2; j_call: TRBJ1-5; d_call: NA; clone_size: many; cdr3_aa: CASSAGQRYQPQHF; cdr3_nt: TGTGCCAGCAGCGCCGGACAGCGTTATCAGCCCCAGCATTTT
v_call: TRBV7-2; j_call: TRBJ2-7; d_call: TRBD2; clone_size: many; cdr3_aa: CASSLPGTRTYEQYF; cdr3_nt: TGTGCCAGCAGCTTGCCCGGGACTAGGACCTACGAGCAGTACTTC
v_call: TRBV28; j_call: TRBJ2-3; d_call: NA; clone_size: once; cdr3_aa: CASSFFGRATDTQYF; cdr3_nt: TGTGCCAGCAGTTTCTTCGGACGAGCCACAGATACGCAGTATTTT
v_call: TRBV5-1; j_call: TRBJ2-3; d_call: TRBD2; clone_size: few; cdr3_aa: CASSSLAGPTDTQYF; cdr3_nt: TGCGCCAGCAGCTCACTAGCGGGGCCCACAGATACGCAGTATTTT
v_call: TRBV5-1; j_call: TRBJ2-1; d_call: NA; clone_size: many; cdr3_aa: CASSIGGGRHGNEQFF; cdr3_nt: TGCGCCAGCTCAATTGGGGGCGGGAGACATGGCAATGAGCAGTTCTTC
v_call: TRBV18; j_call: TRBJ2-3; d_call: NA; clone_size: few; cdr3_aa: CASSPRLSGTTDTQYF; cdr3_nt: TGTGCCAGCTCACCACGCCTATCAGGAACCACAGATACGCAGTATTTT
v_call: TRBV12-3/TRBV12-4; j_call: TRBJ2-3; d_call: NA; clone_size: many; cdr3_aa: CASSPLALLDTQYF; cdr3_nt: TGTGCCAGCAGTCCCCTCGCCCTTTTAGATACGCAGTATTTT
v_call: TRBV11-2; j_call: TRBJ2-2; d_call: TRBD2; clone_size: many; cdr3_aa: CASSILAGGAGELFF; cdr3_nt: TGTGCCAGCAGCATACTAGCGGGAGGGGCCGGGGAGCTGTTTTTT
v_call: TRBV7-9; j_call: TRBJ1-1; d_call: NA; clone_size: many; cdr3_aa: CASSLASAPPEAFF; cdr3_nt: TGTGCCAGCAGCTTAGCTTCGGCACCCCCTGAAGCTTTCTTT
v_call: TRBV20-1; j_call: TRBJ1-1; d_call: NA; clone_size: few; cdr3_aa: CSASLVGNTEAFF; cdr3_nt: TGCAGTGCTAGTTTGGTTGGGAACACTGAAGCTTTCTTT
v_call: TRBV10-2; j_call: TRBJ2-7; d_call: NA; clone_size: many; cdr3_aa: CASSESGPVSSYEQYF; cdr3_nt: TGCGCCAGCAGTGAGTCGGGGCCGGTGAGCTCCTACGAGCAGTACTTC
v_call: TRBV6-1; j_call: TRBJ2-7; d_call: NA; clone_size: NA; cdr3_aa: CASREAGAPREQYF; cdr3_nt: TGTGCCAGCAGAGAAGCCGGGGCTCCACGGGAGCAGTACTTC
v_call: TRBV20-1; j_call: TRBJ2-7; d_call: NA; clone_size: few; cdr3_aa: CSARSPVGAYEQYF; cdr3_nt: TGCAGTGCTAGAAGCCCGGTAGGGGCCTACGAGCAGTACTTC
v_call: TRBV28; j_call: TRBJ2-1; d_call: NA; clone_size: many; cdr3_aa: CASTSYYNEQFF; cdr3_nt: TGTGCCAGCACATCATACTACAATGAGCAGTTCTTC
v_call: TRBV7-9; j_call: TRBJ2-2; d_call: NA; clone_size: many; cdr3_aa: CASSLGGPGDTGELFF; cdr3_nt: TGTGCCAGCAGCTTAGGCGGTCCAGGGGACACCGGGGAGCTGTTTTTT
v_call: TRBV27; j_call: TRBJ2-6; d_call: NA; clone_size: few; cdr3_aa: CASSLLRAGANVLTF; cdr3_nt: TGTGCCAGCAGTCTCTTAAGGGCCGGGGCCAACGTCCTGACTTTC
v_call: TRBV5-1; j_call: TRBJ1-5; d_call: NA; clone_size: few; cdr3_aa: CASRADSHSNQPQHF; cdr3_nt: TGCGCCAGCAGAGCCGACAGTCATAGCAATCAGCCCCAGCATTTT
v_call: TRBV27; j_call: TRBJ2-1; d_call: TRBD1; clone_size: many; cdr3_aa: CASSEGANVEQFF; cdr3_nt: TGTGCCAGCAGCGAGGGGGCTAACGTTGAGCAGTTCTTC
v_call: TRBV7-2; j_call: TRBJ1-2; d_call: NA; clone_size: many; cdr3_aa: CASSLGGGVQGYTF; cdr3_nt: TGTGCCAGCAGCTTAGGGGGCGGGGTGCAAGGCTACACCTTC
v_call: TRBV27; j_call: TRBJ1-6; d_call: NA; clone_size: many; cdr3_aa: CASRVVPFSNSPLHF; cdr3_nt: TGTGCCAGCAGAGTCGTTCCCTTTTCCAATTCACCCCTCCACTTT
v_call: TRBV12-3/TRBV12-4; j_call: TRBJ1-6; d_call: NA; clone_size: NA; cdr3_aa: CASSPLGLNMYNSPLHF; cdr3_nt: TGTGCCAGCAGTCCCTTGGGGTTAAATATGTATAATTCACCCCTCCACTTT
v_call: TRBV28; j_call: TRBJ1-2; d_call: NA; clone_size: many; cdr3_aa: CASYSGGHPYGYTF; cdr3_nt: TGTGCCAGCTATTCGGGGGGGCATCCGTATGGCTACACCTTC
v_call: TRBV7-2; j_call: TRBJ2-1; d_call: TRBD2; clone_size: NA; cdr3_aa: CASSSYLAGVIEQFF; cdr3_nt: TGTGCCAGCAGCTCCTATCTAGCGGGAGTGATTGAGCAGTTCTTC
v_call: TRBV11-2; j_call: TRBJ1-6; d_call: NA; clone_size: many; cdr3_aa: CASSSRSGDNSPLHF; cdr3_nt: TGTGCCAGCAGCTCCCGTTCAGGGGATAATTCACCCCTCCACTTT
v_call: TRBV24-1; j_call: TRBJ1-5; d_call: NA; clone_size: few; cdr3_aa: CATSESGPSSNQPQHF; cdr3_nt: TGTGCCACCAGTGAGTCAGGACCCTCGAGCAATCAGCCCCAGCATTTT
v_call: TRBV7-9; j_call: TRBJ2-7; d_call: NA; clone_size: many; cdr3_aa: CASSLGPIGEQYF; cdr3_nt: TGTGCCAGCAGCTTAGGCCCGATCGGCGAGCAGTACTTC
v_call: TRBV7-2; j_call: TRBJ1-3; d_call: NA; clone_size: few; cdr3_aa: CASSLLGGGSDTIYF; cdr3_nt: TGTGCCAGCAGCTTACTTGGGGGGGGGTCAGACACCATATATTTT
v_call: TRBV12-3/TRBV12-4; j_call: TRBJ1-4; d_call: NA; clone_size: many; cdr3_aa: CASSLDRISREKLFF; cdr3_nt: TGTGCCAGCAGTTTAGACCGGATAAGCAGAGAAAAACTGTTTTTT
v_call: TRBV5-1; j_call: TRBJ2-2; d_call: TRBD2; clone_size: NA; cdr3_aa: CASSYPAGGTPNTGELFF; cdr3_nt: TGCGCCAGCAGCTACCCAGCGGGAGGGACCCCGAACACCGGGGAGCTGTTTTTT
v_call: TRBV7-3; j_call: TRBJ2-2; d_call: NA; clone_size: many; cdr3_aa: CASSISAGLSTGELFF; cdr3_nt: TGTGCCAGCAGCATTTCCGCGGGGCTTTCTACCGGGGAGCTGTTTTTT
v_call: TRBV7-2; j_call: TRBJ1-2; d_call: NA; clone_size: many; cdr3_aa: CASSYFGSYTF; cdr3_nt: TGTGCCAGCAGCTATTTCGGGAGCTACACCTTC
v_call: TRBV18; j_call: TRBJ2-7; d_call: NA; clone_size: few; cdr3_aa: CASSPKTYSYEQYF; cdr3_nt: TGTGCCAGCTCACCTAAAACCTACTCCTACGAGCAGTACTTC
v_call: TRBV29-1; j_call: TRBJ2-3; d_call: TRBD2; clone_size: NA; cdr3_aa: CSVPWGGFIAADTQYF; cdr3_nt: TGCAGCGTCCCCTGGGGGGGGTTTATCGCCGCAGATACGCAGTATTTT
v_call: TRBV12-3/TRBV12-4; j_call: TRBJ1-1; d_call: NA; clone_size: many; cdr3_aa: CASSFDMNTEAFF; cdr3_nt: TGTGCCAGCAGTTTCGACATGAACACTGAAGCTTTCTTT
v_call: TRBV28; j_call: TRBJ1-5; d_call: TRBD1; clone_size: NA; cdr3_aa: CASTSGQPNQPQHF; cdr3_nt: TGTGCCAGCACCTCGGGACAGCCGAATCAGCCCCAGCATTTT
v_call: TRBV15; j_call: TRBJ1-2; d_call: NA; clone_size: few; cdr3_aa: CATSSLVGIGNYGYTF; cdr3_nt: TGTGCCACCAGCAGTTTAGTGGGCATAGGCAACTATGGCTACACCTTC
v_call: TRBV30; j_call: TRBJ2-1; d_call: NA; clone_size: many; cdr3_aa: CAWSASLREQFF; cdr3_nt: TGTGCCTGGAGCGCTTCCTTAAGGGAGCAGTTCTTC
v_call: TRBV5-8; j_call: TRBJ2-5; d_call: TRBD1; clone_size: NA; cdr3_aa: CASRGTVEETQYF; cdr3_nt: TGTGCCAGCAGAGGGACAGTCGAAGAGACCCAGTACTTC
v_call: TRBV12-3/TRBV12-4; j_call: TRBJ1-1; d_call: TRBD1; clone_size: many; cdr3_aa: CASTKGAREAFF; cdr3_nt: TGTGCCAGCACCAAGGGGGCGCGGGAAGCTTTCTTT
v_call: TRBV6-5; j_call: TRBJ1-1; d_call: TRBD1; clone_size: many; cdr3_aa: CASSYNRGTEAFF; cdr3_nt: TGTGCCAGCAGTTATAACAGGGGGACTGAAGCTTTCTTT
v_call: TRBV2; j_call: TRBJ2-1; d_call: NA; clone_size: many; cdr3_aa: CASMAGAFYNEQFF; cdr3_nt: TGTGCCAGCATGGCGGGGGCCTTCTACAATGAGCAGTTCTTC
v_call: TRBV29-1; j_call: TRBJ2-3; d_call: TRBD1; clone_size: many; cdr3_aa: CSVQVSGGYADTQYF; cdr3_nt: TGCAGCGTTCAAGTATCAGGGGGCTATGCAGATACGCAGTATTTT
v_call: TRBV25-1; j_call: TRBJ2-7; d_call: NA; clone_size: few; cdr3_aa: CASSDFSYEQYF; cdr3_nt: TGTGCCAGCAGTGACTTCTCCTACGAGCAGTACTTC
v_call: TRBV20-1; j_call: TRBJ1-6; d_call: NA; clone_size: NA; cdr3_aa: CSARQGNRDNSPLHF; cdr3_nt: TGCAGTGCTAGGCAGGGTAATCGGGATAATTCACCCCTCCACTTT